This TCR beta chain is drawn from a study of T cells in tumors and immune-related adverse events (dated by TCRdb to 2020 to 2023). The CDR3 runs 16 amino acids, cysteine and phenylalanine included. Only the CDR3 part of the read is kept: 48 bases, read in frame from the first base. Trimming accounts for 6 bases at V and 1 base at J, while the number of junction bases matched to no gene is 7. The germline V gene supplies CDR1 MNHNS and CDR2 SASEGT. The treatment or condition label here, explained by the study, means: nivolumab (PD-1 blockade) given before sampling. The DNeasy Blood and Tissue Kit was used to extract DNA from the formalin-fixed paraffin-embedded specimens. The immunoSEQ assay was used to amplify and sequence the TCR beta locus, producing bulk TCR Vbeta CDR3 data. In the source study's methods: Non-productive CDR3s, sequences shorter than 7 amino acids, and those not starting with C or ending with F/W were excluded. Analysis was limited to specimens with at least 1000 reads, and clonotypes were defined at the amino acid level. To compute clonality, Pielou's evenness was subtracted from 1. To equalize library sizes, abundance-weighted random subsampling with replacement was performed 100 times so that 95% confidence intervals could be reported. Repertoire overlap was quantified with the Morisita overlap index, and the top 40 clones per specimen were checked for overlap with the irAE. Imported from immuneACCESS, the table was reduced by TCRdb to in-frame sequences with V and J called. These copies leave out some clones; in studies compared against another copy, an unresolved V gene accounts for under half, and the cause of the remainder is not known. V and J calls and clone size are copied from that table; D and trimming were computed from the DNA. For this sample the table gives about 11,000 clones, of which less than 95% were detected only once. The ten most abundant clones make up 1.5% of the sample.

Note on this clone: Its antigen has not been determined. No base quality values were provided; no much bigger clone lies one nucleotide off.

The receptor was isolated from a female donor with metastatic renal cell carcinoma. Material: lymph node tissue, obtained from a patient treated with anti-PD-1 therapy. The rearrangement combines TRBV6-1 with TRBJ2-1, with 9 bases in between that match TRBD1. The sequenced DNA: TGTGCCAGCAGAGAAACCGGGACAGGGTCCTACAATGAGCAGTTCTTC. Protein translation: CASRETGTGSYNEQFF.